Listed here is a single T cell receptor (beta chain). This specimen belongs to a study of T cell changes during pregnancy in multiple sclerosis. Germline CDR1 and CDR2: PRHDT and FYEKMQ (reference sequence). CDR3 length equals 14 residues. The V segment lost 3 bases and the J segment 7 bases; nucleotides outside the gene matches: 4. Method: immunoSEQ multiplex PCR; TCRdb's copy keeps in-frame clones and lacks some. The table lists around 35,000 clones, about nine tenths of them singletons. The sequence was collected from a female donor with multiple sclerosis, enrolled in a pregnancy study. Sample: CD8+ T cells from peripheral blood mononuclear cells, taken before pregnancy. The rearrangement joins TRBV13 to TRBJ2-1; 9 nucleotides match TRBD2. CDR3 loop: CASSFGTSWNEQFF. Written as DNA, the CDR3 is TGTGCCAGCAGCTTCGGGACTAGCTGGAATGAGCAGTTCTTC. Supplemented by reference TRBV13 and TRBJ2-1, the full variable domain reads AAGVIQSPRHLIKEKRETATLKCYPIPRHDTVYWYQQGPGQDPQFLISFYEKMQSDKGSIPDRFSAQQFSDYHSELNMSSLELGDSALYFCASSFGTSWNEQFFGPGTRLTVL.